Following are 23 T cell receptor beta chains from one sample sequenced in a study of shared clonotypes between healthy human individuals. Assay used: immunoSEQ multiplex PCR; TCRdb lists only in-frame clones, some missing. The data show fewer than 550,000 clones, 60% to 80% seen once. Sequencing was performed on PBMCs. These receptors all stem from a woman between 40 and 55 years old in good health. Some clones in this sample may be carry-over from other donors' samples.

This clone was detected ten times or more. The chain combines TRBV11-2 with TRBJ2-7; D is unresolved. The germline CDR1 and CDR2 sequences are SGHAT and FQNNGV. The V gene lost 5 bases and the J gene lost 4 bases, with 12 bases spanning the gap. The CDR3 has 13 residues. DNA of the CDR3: TGTGCCAGCAGCCCCCGAATCGGGTACGAGCAGTACTTC. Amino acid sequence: CASSPRIGYEQYF.

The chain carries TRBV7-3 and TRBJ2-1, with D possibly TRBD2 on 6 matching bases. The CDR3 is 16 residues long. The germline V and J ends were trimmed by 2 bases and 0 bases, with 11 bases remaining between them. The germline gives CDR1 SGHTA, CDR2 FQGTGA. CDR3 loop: CASSLYGTASYNEQFF. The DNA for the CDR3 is TGTGCCAGCAGCTTATATGGGACTGCCTCCTACAATGAGCAGTTCTTC.

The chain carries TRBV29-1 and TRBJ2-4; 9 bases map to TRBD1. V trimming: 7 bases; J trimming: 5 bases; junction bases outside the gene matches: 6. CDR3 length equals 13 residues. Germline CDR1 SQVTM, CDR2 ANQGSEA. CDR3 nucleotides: TGCAGCGCAAGACAGGGGGTAGAAAACATTCAGTACTTC. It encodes CSARQGVENIQYF. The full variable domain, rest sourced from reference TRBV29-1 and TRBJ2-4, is SAVISQKPSRDICQRGTSLTIQCQVDSQVTMMFWYRQQPGQSLTLIATANQGSEATYESGFVIDKFPISRPNLTFSTLTVSNMSPEDSSIYLCSARQGVENIQYFGAGTRLSVL.

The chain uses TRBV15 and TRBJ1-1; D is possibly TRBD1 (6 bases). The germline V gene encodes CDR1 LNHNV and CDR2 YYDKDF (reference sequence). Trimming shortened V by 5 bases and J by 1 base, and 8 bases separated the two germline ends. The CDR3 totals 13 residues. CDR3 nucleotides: TGTGCCACCAGCGTCAGGGGGAACACTGAAGCTTTCTTT. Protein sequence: CATSVRGNTEAFF.

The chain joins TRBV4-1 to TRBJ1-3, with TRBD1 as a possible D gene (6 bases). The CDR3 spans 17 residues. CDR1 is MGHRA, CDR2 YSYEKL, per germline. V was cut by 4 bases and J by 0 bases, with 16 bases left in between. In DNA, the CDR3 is TGCGCCAGCAGCCGAGGCGGGGGGCTCGCCTCTGGAAACACCATATATTTT. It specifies CASSRGGGLASGNTIYF.

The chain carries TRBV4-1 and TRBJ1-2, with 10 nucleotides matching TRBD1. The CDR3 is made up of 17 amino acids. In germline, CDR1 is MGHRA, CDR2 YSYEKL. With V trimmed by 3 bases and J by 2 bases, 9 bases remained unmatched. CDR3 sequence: CASSHYYRDRGNYGYTF. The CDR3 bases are TGCGCCAGCAGCCACTACTACCGGGACAGGGGAAACTATGGCTACACCTTC.

CDR3 protein: CASRGRAAGNTIYF. In nucleotides, the CDR3 is TGTGCCAGCAGGGGACGCGCAGCTGGAAACACCATATATTTT. The chain has TRBV7-9 and TRBJ1-3, with a weak D call TRBD1 (5 bases). CDR1 and CDR2 from the germline V gene are SEHNR and FQNEAQ (reference sequence). Trimming shortened V by 6 bases and J by 2 bases, and 11 bases separated the two germline ends. The CDR3 sequence is 14 residues long.

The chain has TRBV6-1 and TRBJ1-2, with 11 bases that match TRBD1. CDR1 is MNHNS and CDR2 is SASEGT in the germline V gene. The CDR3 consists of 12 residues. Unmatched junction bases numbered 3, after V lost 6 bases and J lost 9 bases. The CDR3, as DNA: TGTGCCAGCAGGGGACAGGGGGAGAGCTACACCTTC. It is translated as CASRGQGESYTF.

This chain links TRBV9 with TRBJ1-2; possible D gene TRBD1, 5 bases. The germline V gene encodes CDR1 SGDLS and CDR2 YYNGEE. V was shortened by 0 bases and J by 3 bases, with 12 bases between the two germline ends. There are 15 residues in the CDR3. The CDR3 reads CASSVAGRAHYGYTF. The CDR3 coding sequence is TGTGCCAGCAGCGTAGCGGGCAGGGCACACTATGGCTACACCTTC.

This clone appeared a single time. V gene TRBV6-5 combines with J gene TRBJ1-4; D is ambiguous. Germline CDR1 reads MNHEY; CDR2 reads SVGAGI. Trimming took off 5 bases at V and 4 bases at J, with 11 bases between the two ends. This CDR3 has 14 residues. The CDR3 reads CASSLGAYNEKLFF. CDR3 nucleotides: TGTGCCAGCAGTCTAGGCGCCTATAATGAAAAACTGTTTTTT.

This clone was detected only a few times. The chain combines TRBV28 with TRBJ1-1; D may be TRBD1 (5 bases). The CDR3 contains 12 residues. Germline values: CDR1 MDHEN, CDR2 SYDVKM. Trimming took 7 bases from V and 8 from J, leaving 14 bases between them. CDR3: CASTPMRGEAFF. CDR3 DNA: TGTGCCAGCACCCCAATGAGGGGAGAAGCTTTCTTT.

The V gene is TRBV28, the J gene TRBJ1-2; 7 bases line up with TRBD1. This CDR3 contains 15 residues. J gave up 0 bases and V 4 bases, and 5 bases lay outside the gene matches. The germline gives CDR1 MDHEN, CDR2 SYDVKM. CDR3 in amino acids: CASSSQGGANYGYTF. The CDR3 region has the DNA TGTGCCAGCAGTTCGCAGGGGGGAGCTAACTATGGCTACACCTTC.

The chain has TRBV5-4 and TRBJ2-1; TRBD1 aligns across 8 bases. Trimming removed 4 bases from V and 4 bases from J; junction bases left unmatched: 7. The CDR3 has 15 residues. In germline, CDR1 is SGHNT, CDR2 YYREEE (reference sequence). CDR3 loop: CASSQDREGYNEQFF. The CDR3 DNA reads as TGTGCCAGCAGCCAGGACAGGGAAGGGTACAATGAGCAGTTCTTC.

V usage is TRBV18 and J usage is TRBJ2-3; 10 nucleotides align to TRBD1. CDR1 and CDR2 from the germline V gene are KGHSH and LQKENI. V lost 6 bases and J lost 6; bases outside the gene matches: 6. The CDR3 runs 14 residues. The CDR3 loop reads CASSRQGARDTQYF. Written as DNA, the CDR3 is TGTGCCAGCTCCCGACAGGGGGCGAGGGATACGCAGTATTTT.

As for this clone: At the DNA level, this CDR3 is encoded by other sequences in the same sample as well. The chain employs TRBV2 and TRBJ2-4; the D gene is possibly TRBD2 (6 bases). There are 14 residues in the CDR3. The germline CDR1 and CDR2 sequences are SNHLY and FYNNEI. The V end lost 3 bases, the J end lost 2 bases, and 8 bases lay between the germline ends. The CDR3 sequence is CASSEEGSKNIQYF. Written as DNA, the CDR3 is TGTGCCAGCAGTGAGGAGGGGTCCAAAAACATTCAGTACTTC. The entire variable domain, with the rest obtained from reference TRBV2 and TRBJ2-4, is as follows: EPEVTQTPSHQVTQMGQEVILRCVPISNHLYFYWYRQILGQKVEFLVSFYNNEISEKSEIFDDQFSVERPDGSNFTLKIRSTKLEDSAMYFCASSEEGSKNIQYFGAGTRLSVL.

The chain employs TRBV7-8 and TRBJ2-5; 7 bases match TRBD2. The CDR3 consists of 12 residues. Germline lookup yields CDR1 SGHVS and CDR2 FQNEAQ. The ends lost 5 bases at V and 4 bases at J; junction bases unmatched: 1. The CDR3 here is CASSRLAETQYF. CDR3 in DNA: TGTGCCAGCAGCAGACTAGCAGAGACCCAGTACTTC.

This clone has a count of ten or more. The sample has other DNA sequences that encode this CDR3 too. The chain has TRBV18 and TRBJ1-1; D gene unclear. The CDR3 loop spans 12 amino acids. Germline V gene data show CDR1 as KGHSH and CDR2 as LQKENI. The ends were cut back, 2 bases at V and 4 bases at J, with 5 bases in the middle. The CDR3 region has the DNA TGTGCCAGCTCACCAGGTAGCACTGAAGCTTTCTTT. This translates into CASSPGSTEAFF.

CDR3 protein: CSVAGQTNYGYTF. The CDR3 DNA reads as TGCAGCGTCGCGGGACAGACTAACTATGGCTACACCTTC. The J gene is TRBJ1-2, the V gene TRBV29-1, with 7 bases lining up with TRBD1. V dropped 6 bases and J dropped 0; count of bases not matched to a gene: 4. This CDR3 has 13 amino acids. Germline CDR1 SQVTM, CDR2 ANQGSEA.

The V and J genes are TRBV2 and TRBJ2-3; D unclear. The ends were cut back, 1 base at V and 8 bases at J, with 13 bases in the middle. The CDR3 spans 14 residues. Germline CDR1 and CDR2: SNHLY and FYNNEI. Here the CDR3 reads CASSEVPHSGTQYF. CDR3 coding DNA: TGTGCCAGCAGTGAAGTCCCCCACTCCGGTACGCAGTATTTT.

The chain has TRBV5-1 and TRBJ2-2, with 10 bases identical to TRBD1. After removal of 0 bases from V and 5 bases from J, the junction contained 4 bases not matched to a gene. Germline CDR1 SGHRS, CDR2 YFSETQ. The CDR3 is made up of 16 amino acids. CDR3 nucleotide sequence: TGCGCCAGCAGCTTGGTTGGGACAGGGGCTACCGGGGAGCTGTTTTTT. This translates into CASSLVGTGATGELFF.

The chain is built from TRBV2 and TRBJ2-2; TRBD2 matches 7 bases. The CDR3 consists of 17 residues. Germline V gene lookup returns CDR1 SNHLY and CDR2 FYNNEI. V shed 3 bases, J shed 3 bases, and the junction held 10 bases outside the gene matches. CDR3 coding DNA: TGTGCCAGCAGTGAGCCGATCGGGAGGAGGGACACCGGGGAGCTGTTTTTT. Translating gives CASSEPIGRRDTGELFF.

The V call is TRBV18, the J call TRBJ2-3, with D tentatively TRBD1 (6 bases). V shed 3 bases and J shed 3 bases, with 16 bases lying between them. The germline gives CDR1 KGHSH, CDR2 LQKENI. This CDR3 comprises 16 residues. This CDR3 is CASSPPTGLVTDTQYF. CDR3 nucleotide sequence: TGTGCCAGCTCACCCCCTACAGGGTTAGTGACAGATACGCAGTATTTT. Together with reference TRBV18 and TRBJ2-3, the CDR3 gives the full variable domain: NAGVMQNPRHLVRRRGQEARLRCSPMKGHSHVYWYRQLPEEGLKFMVYLQKENIIDESGMPKERFSAEFPKEGPSILRIQQVVRGDSAAYFCASSPPTGLVTDTQYFGPGTRLTVL.

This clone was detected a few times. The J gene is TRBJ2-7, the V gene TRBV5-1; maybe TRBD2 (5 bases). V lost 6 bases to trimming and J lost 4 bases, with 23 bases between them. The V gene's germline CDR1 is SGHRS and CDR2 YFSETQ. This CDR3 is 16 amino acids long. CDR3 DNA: TGCGCCAGCAACCTCGAGGGTCCAGCGTACCGGTACGAGCAGTACTTC. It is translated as CASNLEGPAYRYEQYF.